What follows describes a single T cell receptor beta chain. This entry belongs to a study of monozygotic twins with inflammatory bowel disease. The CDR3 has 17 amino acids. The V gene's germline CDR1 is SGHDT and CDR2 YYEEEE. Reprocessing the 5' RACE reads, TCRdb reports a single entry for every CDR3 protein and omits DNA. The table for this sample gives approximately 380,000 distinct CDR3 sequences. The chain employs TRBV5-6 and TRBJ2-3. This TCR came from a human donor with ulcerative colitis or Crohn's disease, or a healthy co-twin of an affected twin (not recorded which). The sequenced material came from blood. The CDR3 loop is CASSRRTIASGTDTQYF.